In its sample, the clone carrying this T cell receptor (beta chain) was seen a few times. These data originate in a study of human T cells and chemical hapten exposure. V was shortened by 1 base and J by 1 base, with 13 bases between the two germline ends. CDR1 and CDR2 from the germline V gene are MGHRA and YSYEKL. The CDR3 has 16 amino acids. Unique molecular identifiers were attached to individual cDNA molecules within the library. TCRdb reprocessed the 5' RACE reads with MiXCR, giving one entry per CDR3 protein. The table has under 150,000 distinct CDR3 sequences, around a fifth seen once. Total RNA was isolated from unfractionated whole blood.

The V gene is TRBV4-1, the J gene TRBJ2-5; maybe TRBD1 (5 bases). This sequence was found in a human donor in good health. The CDR3, as DNA: TGCGCCAGCAGCCAAGTTCGCGACAGTCGCCAAGAGACCCAGTACTTC. As protein: CASSQVRDSRQETQYF.